A selection of T cell receptor beta chains follows, all from one sample in a study of glioma-infiltrating T cells after dendritic cell vaccination. Sequenced by immunoSEQ multiplex PCR; TCRdb stores in-frame clones only, minus some. The sample has 110,000 or so clones, around 90% seen once. Sequences were derived from blood, sampled after dendritic cell vaccination. These receptors all come from a human donor with glioblastoma. CDR3s include the opening cysteine and the closing phenylalanine or tryptophan. D genes are given only for firm matches. For some rows the clone size is stated as once, few or many, or as a class when expanded; others skip it.

v_gene	j_gene	abundance	d_gene	CDR3nt	CDR3aa
TRBV2	TRBJ2-5	.	TRBD1	TGTGCCAGCAGTTCCGGGACAGGGCAAAAGACCCAGTACTTC	CASSSGTGQKTQYF
TRBV12-5	TRBJ2-4	.	TRBD2	TGTGCTAGTGCTCTGGCCGGGGGGATTCAGTACTTC	CASALAGGIQYF
TRBV29-1	TRBJ2-2	.	TRBD1	TGCAGCGACGGGACAGGGGGTTCGGCTAGCGGGTTTATCCCCGGGGAGCTGTTTTTT	CSDGTGGSASGFIPGELFF
TRBV5-1	TRBJ1-1	.	TRBD1	TGCGCCAGCAGCCGGGGGACAGTTGGGAACACTGAAGCTTTCTTT	CASSRGTVGNTEAFF
TRBV19	TRBJ1-2	.	.	TGTGCCAGTAGTCCCTTGGGAGGGCAGGGTGGCTACACCTTC	CASSPLGGQGGYTF
TRBV2	TRBJ2-7	.	.	TGTGCCAGCACAAACGGCTACGAGCAGTACTTC	CASTNGYEQYF
TRBV5-1	TRBJ2-5	.	TRBD2	TGCGCCAGCAGCTTGGTCCTAGCGGGAGGGATCCAAGAGACCCAGTACTTC	CASSLVLAGGIQETQYF
TRBV5-1	TRBJ2-1	.	TRBD1	TGCGCCAGCAGCTTGGCCGGGACAGACTACAATGAGCAGTTCTTC	CASSLAGTDYNEQFF
TRBV30	TRBJ1-4	.	.	TGTGCCTGGAGTGTGTTGCAGGGTACTCTAGAAAAACTGTTTTTT	CAWSVLQGTLEKLFF
TRBV9	TRBJ2-5	.	TRBD2	TGTGCCAGCAGCGTTGACAGCGGGAGGGGGGAGACCCAGTACTTC	CASSVDSGRGETQYF
TRBV9	TRBJ1-2	.	TRBD1	TGTGCCAGCAGCCCACCGACAGGGGGGTCGGGGGGCTACACCTTC	CASSPPTGGSGGYTF
TRBV5-1	TRBJ2-5	.	TRBD2	TGCGCCAGCAGCTACGGGACTAGCGGAGTGGGGGGGGAGACCCAGTACTTC	CASSYGTSGVGGETQYF
TRBV28	TRBJ2-1	.	.	TGTGCCAGCAGTTCCGGACAGCACAATGAGCAGTTCTTC	CASSSGQHNEQFF
TRBV29-1	TRBJ2-7	few	.	TGCAGCGTTGTTGGGGGGAGCTCCTACGAGCAGTACTTC	CSVVGGSSYEQYF
TRBV7-9	TRBJ1-1	.	.	TGTGCCAGCAGCTTTTCAGAGGGTTATGAAGCTTTCTTT	CASSFSEGYEAFF
TRBV19	TRBJ1-5	.	TRBD1	TGTGCCAGTAGTCCCGACAGGGGACAGCCCCAGCATTTT	CASSPDRGQPQHF
TRBV29-1	TRBJ1-1	.	TRBD1	TGCAGCGTTGCCGGGACAGGGCGAACTGAAGCTTTCTTT	CSVAGTGRTEAFF
TRBV29-1	TRBJ2-2	.	.	TGCAGCGGGGGAGACAACATGAACACCGGGGAGCTGTTTTTT	CSGGDNMNTGELFF
TRBV5-6	TRBJ1-4	once	.	TGTGCCAGCAGCTTGGGGGTGGCGCCGGGATCTAATGAAAAACTGTTTTTT	CASSLGVAPGSNEKLFF
TRBV6-1	TRBJ1-5	.	.	TGTGCCAGCAGTGAAGTGGGGAGAAGTTATCAGCCCCAGCATTTT	CASSEVGRSYQPQHF
TRBV2	TRBJ2-2	.	.	TGTGCCAGCAGTGCAGTTACGAACACCGGGGAGCTGTTTTTT	CASSAVTNTGELFF
TRBV18	TRBJ1-2	.	.	TGTGCCAGCTCACCATCGTTTGTGGCAGGCGTCTTAGGTGGCTACACCTTC	CASSPSFVAGVLGGYTF
TRBV11-3	TRBJ1-6	.	.	TGTGCCAGCAGCTTAGGGACTTATAATTCACCCCTCCACTTT	CASSLGTYNSPLHF
TRBV9	TRBJ2-1	.	.	TGTGCCAGCAGCGCCTCCGGCAGGGGTAGTGAGCAGTTCTTC	CASSASGRGSEQFF
TRBV30	TRBJ2-1	.	.	TGTGCCTGGAGTGTAACGATCGGGGGACGGCAGTTCTTC	CAWSVTIGGRQFF